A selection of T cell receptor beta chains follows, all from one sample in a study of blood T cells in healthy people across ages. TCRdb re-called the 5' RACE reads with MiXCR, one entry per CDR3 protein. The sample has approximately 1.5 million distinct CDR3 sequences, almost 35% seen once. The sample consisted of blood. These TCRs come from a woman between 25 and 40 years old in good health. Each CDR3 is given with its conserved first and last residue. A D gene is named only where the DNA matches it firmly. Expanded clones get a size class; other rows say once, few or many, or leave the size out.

DNA: TGTGCCGGCAGTTTAGCGGGGGGCCAAGAGACCCAGTACTTC; CDR3: CAGSLAGGQETQYF; D: TRBD2; size: NA; V: TRBV12-3/TRBV12-4; J: TRBJ2-5
DNA: TGCGCCAGCAGCTTGCAGGGGGGCCATAATCAGCCCCAGCATTTT; CDR3: CASSLQGGHNQPQHF; D: TRBD1; size: few; V: TRBV5-1; J: TRBJ1-5
DNA: TGCAGTGCGACAGGGCGACACGAGCAGTACTTC; CDR3: CSATGRHEQYF; D: TRBD1; size: few; V: TRBV20-1; J: TRBJ2-7
DNA: TGCGCCAGCAGCTTGCTACAGTCCTCTAACTATGGCTACACCTTC; CDR3: CASSLLQSSNYGYTF; D: NA; size: few; V: TRBV5-1; J: TRBJ1-2
DNA: TGTGCCAGCAGCCAAGACTCCGGGGCGAGGTATGGCTACACCTTC; CDR3: CASSQDSGARYGYTF; D: NA; size: once; V: TRBV4-2; J: TRBJ1-2
DNA: TGCAGTGCTAGAGATTCCGAGGCTTCAAGCACAGATACGCAGTATTTT; CDR3: CSARDSEASSTDTQYF; D: NA; size: NA; V: TRBV20-1; J: TRBJ2-3
DNA: TGTGCCTGGAGTGAAGGGGACAGCAGTCACTATGGCTACACCTTC; CDR3: CAWSEGDSSHYGYTF; D: TRBD1; size: NA; V: TRBV30; J: TRBJ1-2
DNA: TGTGCCAGCAGCCAAGTCTCCCAGGGGAACAATGAGCAGTTCTTC; CDR3: CASSQVSQGNNEQFF; D: NA; size: few; V: TRBV4-2; J: TRBJ2-1
DNA: TGTGCCAGCAGCCAGATTGGTGGGGCCAACGTCCTGACTTTC; CDR3: CASSQIGGANVLTF; D: NA; size: few; V: TRBV3-1; J: TRBJ2-6
DNA: TGTGCCAGCAGCCCGACCGGGACTAGCCCTCATACGCAGTATTTT; CDR3: CASSPTGTSPHTQYF; D: TRBD2; size: few; V: TRBV7-8; J: TRBJ2-3
DNA: TGCGCCAGCAGCTTGTCGGGACTAGTGAATGATGAGCAGTTCTTC; CDR3: CASSLSGLVNDEQFF; D: TRBD2; size: many; V: TRBV5-1; J: TRBJ2-1
DNA: TGTGCCAGCAGCGTAGACTGGCGGGATGAGCGGTTCTTC; CDR3: CASSVDWRDERFF; D: NA; size: NA; V: TRBV9; J: TRBJ2-1
DNA: TGTGCCGGGTCGAGCGGGGGAGGCGCGGGGGATGAGCAGTTCTTC; CDR3: CAGSSGGGAGDEQFF; D: TRBD2; size: NA; V: TRBV12-3/TRBV12-4; J: TRBJ2-1
DNA: TGCGCCAGCAGTCGAGGACTAGCGGGGGCCATCCGGGGAGAGACCCAGTACTTC; CDR3: CASSRGLAGAIRGETQYF; D: TRBD2; size: many; V: TRBV4-1; J: TRBJ2-5
DNA: TGTGCCAGCAGCTTAGGGGTTGGGCTCCCCTACACCTTC; CDR3: CASSLGVGLPYTF; D: NA; size: once; V: TRBV7-2; J: TRBJ1-2
DNA: TGTGCCAGCAGTTCCCCGGCTAGCGGGACGGATACGCAGTATTTT; CDR3: CASSSPASGTDTQYF; D: TRBD2; size: NA; V: TRBV27; J: TRBJ2-3
DNA: TGTGCCATCAGTGTGGCCAGGGTAGAGACCCAGTACTTC; CDR3: CAISVARVETQYF; D: NA; size: few; V: TRBV10-3; J: TRBJ2-5
DNA: TGTGCCAGCAGTGAATATGCGGGAGTGACAGATACGCAGTATTTT; CDR3: CASSEYAGVTDTQYF; D: TRBD2; size: NA; V: TRBV25-1; J: TRBJ2-3
DNA: TGTGCCAGCAGCGTAGGACAGGGGGCAGGAGATACGCAGTATTTT; CDR3: CASSVGQGAGDTQYF; D: TRBD1; size: few; V: TRBV9; J: TRBJ2-3
DNA: TGTGCCAGCAGCACCGGACAGGGGGTCAACAATGAGCAGTTCTTC; CDR3: CASSTGQGVNNEQFF; D: TRBD1; size: few; V: TRBV9; J: TRBJ2-1
DNA: TGCGCCAGCAGCCAACTTCCAGCGGGGGGGCTATCCTACAATGAGCAGTTCTTC; CDR3: CASSQLPAGGLSYNEQFF; D: TRBD2; size: few; V: TRBV4-1; J: TRBJ2-1
DNA: TGCAGTGCTAGAGGTTTGCAGGGGATCGACGAGCAGTACTTC; CDR3: CSARGLQGIDEQYF; D: NA; size: many; V: TRBV20-1; J: TRBJ2-7
DNA: TGCGCCAGCAGTAGCCGGGGAGGGCTTAATGAAAAACTGTTTTTT; CDR3: CASSSRGGLNEKLFF; D: NA; size: few; V: TRBV5-1; J: TRBJ1-4
DNA: TGCGCCAGCAAAATGAGCGGGAGCACAGATACGCAGTATTTT; CDR3: CASKMSGSTDTQYF; D: NA; size: few; V: TRBV5-1; J: TRBJ2-3
DNA: TGTGCCAGCAGCTTTTCAGGATATAACGCTATGTCCTCTCATACGCAGTATTTT; CDR3: CASSFSGYNAMSSHTQYF; D: NA; size: NA; V: TRBV7-8; J: TRBJ2-3
DNA: TGTGCCAGCAGTGAAAATCAGGCGGGGACTAGCACAGATACGCAGTATTTT; CDR3: CASSENQAGTSTDTQYF; D: NA; size: many; V: TRBV6-1; J: TRBJ2-3